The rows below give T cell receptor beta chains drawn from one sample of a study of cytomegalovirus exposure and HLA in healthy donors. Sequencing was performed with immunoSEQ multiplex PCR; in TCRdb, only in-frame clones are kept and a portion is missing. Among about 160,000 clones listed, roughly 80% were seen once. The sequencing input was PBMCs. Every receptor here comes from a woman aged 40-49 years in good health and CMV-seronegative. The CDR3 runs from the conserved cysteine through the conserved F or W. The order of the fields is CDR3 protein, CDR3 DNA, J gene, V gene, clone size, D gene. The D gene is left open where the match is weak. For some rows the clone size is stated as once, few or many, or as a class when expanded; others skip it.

CDR3 protein: CASSDRGNTEAFF
CDR3 DNA: TGTGCCAGCAGTGATCGAGGAAACACTGAAGCTTTCTTT
J gene: TRBJ1-1
V gene: TRBV2
clone size: .
D gene: .

CDR3 protein: CASSLQTGASIWETQYF
CDR3 DNA: TGCGCCAGCAGCCTACAGACAGGGGCGTCGATCTGGGAGACCCAGTACTTC
J gene: TRBJ2-5
V gene: TRBV5-1
clone size: few
D gene: TRBD1

CDR3 protein: CASSPSGAQYYNEQFF
CDR3 DNA: TGTGCCAGCAGCCCTAGCGGGGCACAGTACTACAATGAGCAGTTCTTC
J gene: TRBJ2-1
V gene: TRBV7-6
clone size: once
D gene: TRBD2

CDR3 protein: CASSRTSGGAHEQFF
CDR3 DNA: TGCGCCAGCAGCCGTACTAGCGGGGGGGCCCATGAGCAGTTCTTC
J gene: TRBJ2-1
V gene: TRBV10-1
clone size: once
D gene: TRBD2

CDR3 protein: CASSRYGGTEYNEQFF
CDR3 DNA: TGTGCCAGCAGCCGTTATGGAGGGACAGAGTACAATGAGCAGTTCTTC
J gene: TRBJ2-1
V gene: TRBV7-3
clone size: once
D gene: .

CDR3 protein: CASSGGTRRGNEQFF
CDR3 DNA: TGTGCCAGCAGTGGCGGGACTAGACGGGGGAATGAGCAGTTCTTC
J gene: TRBJ2-1
V gene: TRBV6-5
clone size: .
D gene: TRBD2

CDR3 protein: CASSIQGQPQHF
CDR3 DNA: TGTGCCAGCAGTATACAGGGACAGCCCCAGCATTTT
J gene: TRBJ1-5
V gene: TRBV28
clone size: few
D gene: .

CDR3 protein: CASSDMASGQNPYEQYF
CDR3 DNA: TGTGCCAGCAGTGATATGGCTAGCGGGCAAAATCCCTACGAGCAGTACTTC
J gene: TRBJ2-7
V gene: TRBV6-1
clone size: .
D gene: TRBD2

CDR3 protein: CASSLWAGTQLDTEAFF
CDR3 DNA: TGTGCCAGCAGCTTATGGGCCGGGACACAGCTGGACACTGAAGCTTTCTTT
J gene: TRBJ1-1
V gene: TRBV11-1
clone size: .
D gene: .

CDR3 protein: CASSSPGQGFTEAFF
CDR3 DNA: TGTGCCAGCAGCTCTCCGGGACAGGGTTTCACTGAAGCTTTCTTT
J gene: TRBJ1-1
V gene: TRBV7-9
clone size: .
D gene: TRBD1

CDR3 protein: CASSPKRNGYTF
CDR3 DNA: TGTGCCAGCTCACCCAAGCGGAATGGCTACACCTTC
J gene: TRBJ1-2
V gene: TRBV18
clone size: once
D gene: .

CDR3 protein: CASSLAVGTDTQYF
CDR3 DNA: TGTGCCAGCAGCTTAGCGGTCGGCACAGATACGCAGTATTTT
J gene: TRBJ2-3
V gene: TRBV13
clone size: .
D gene: .

CDR3 protein: CASSPVTSGRTDTQYF
CDR3 DNA: TGCGCCAGCAGCCCCGTTACTAGCGGTCGCACAGATACGCAGTATTTT
J gene: TRBJ2-3
V gene: TRBV5-1
clone size: .
D gene: TRBD2

CDR3 protein: CASSPRDRADIQYF
CDR3 DNA: TGTGCCAGCAGCCCCCGGGACAGGGCTGACATTCAGTACTTC
J gene: TRBJ2-4
V gene: TRBV7-9
clone size: .
D gene: TRBD1

CDR3 protein: CASSAASGGAIADTQYF
CDR3 DNA: TGTGCCAGTAGTGCAGCTAGCGGGGGGGCTATAGCAGATACGCAGTATTTT
J gene: TRBJ2-3
V gene: TRBV19
clone size: few
D gene: TRBD2

CDR3 protein: CASSVGGTGELFF
CDR3 DNA: TGTGCCAGCAGCGTAGGAGGAACCGGGGAGCTGTTTTTT
J gene: TRBJ2-2
V gene: TRBV9
clone size: .
D gene: .

CDR3 protein: CASNDRGQGNQPQHF
CDR3 DNA: TGTGCCAGCAACGACAGGGGGCAAGGAAATCAGCCCCAGCATTTT
J gene: TRBJ1-5
V gene: TRBV27
clone size: .
D gene: TRBD1

CDR3 protein: CASSLFLDTEAFF
CDR3 DNA: TGCGCCAGCAGCTTGTTCCTAGACACTGAAGCTTTCTTT
J gene: TRBJ1-1
V gene: TRBV5-1
clone size: few
D gene: .

CDR3 protein: CASSPRQAYGYTF
CDR3 DNA: TGCGCCAGCAGCCCCCGACAAGCCTATGGCTACACCTTC
J gene: TRBJ1-2
V gene: TRBV5-1
clone size: once
D gene: .

CDR3 protein: CASSPDRGQPQHF
CDR3 DNA: TGTGCCAGCTCACCTGACAGGGGTCAGCCCCAGCATTTT
J gene: TRBJ1-5
V gene: TRBV18
clone size: .
D gene: TRBD1

CDR3 protein: CASSPIRDLRVNTIYF
CDR3 DNA: TGTGCCAGCAGTCCGATCAGGGATCTTAGAGTAAACACCATATATTTT
J gene: TRBJ1-3
V gene: TRBV28
clone size: .
D gene: .

CDR3 protein: CASSPHGGDTQYF
CDR3 DNA: TGTGCCAGCTCACCCCACGGGGGGGATACGCAGTATTTT
J gene: TRBJ2-3
V gene: TRBV18
clone size: .
D gene: TRBD2

CDR3 protein: CASSEWEISNQPQHF
CDR3 DNA: TGTGCCAGCAGTGAGTGGGAGATCAGCAATCAGCCCCAGCATTTT
J gene: TRBJ1-5
V gene: TRBV2
clone size: .
D gene: .

CDR3 protein: CASSLTGLVYGYTF
CDR3 DNA: TGTGCCAGCAGCCTTACAGGGCTGGTCTATGGCTACACCTTC
J gene: TRBJ1-2
V gene: TRBV2
clone size: .
D gene: .

CDR3 protein: CASSSGRPWNEQFF
CDR3 DNA: TGTGCCAGCAGTAGCGGGCGCCCCTGGAATGAGCAGTTCTTC
J gene: TRBJ2-1
V gene: TRBV27
clone size: .
D gene: .

CDR3 protein: CASSPSPGQENTEAFF
CDR3 DNA: TGTGCCAGCTCACCCTCGCCTGGACAGGAGAACACTGAAGCTTTCTTT
J gene: TRBJ1-1
V gene: TRBV18
clone size: .
D gene: TRBD1

CDR3 protein: CASSWERGEYEQYF
CDR3 DNA: TGCGCCAGCAGTTGGGAACGGGGAGAGTACGAGCAGTACTTC
J gene: TRBJ2-7
V gene: TRBV5-1
clone size: .
D gene: .

CDR3 protein: CATSTDRGHSPLHF
CDR3 DNA: TGTGCCACCAGCACGGACAGGGGGCATTCACCCCTCCACTTT
J gene: TRBJ1-6
V gene: TRBV15
clone size: once
D gene: TRBD1

CDR3 protein: CASSVLTGVYGYTF
CDR3 DNA: TGTGCCAGCAGTGTCCTTACAGGGGTCTATGGCTACACCTTC
J gene: TRBJ1-2
V gene: TRBV6-4
clone size: few
D gene: TRBD1

CDR3 protein: CASSRGVQETQYF
CDR3 DNA: TGTGCCAGCAGCCGGGGGGTACAAGAGACCCAGTACTTC
J gene: TRBJ2-5
V gene: TRBV7-2
clone size: .
D gene: TRBD2

CDR3 protein: CASSSRSTGGLYYGYTF
CDR3 DNA: TGTGCCAGCAGCTCCCGATCGACAGGGGGCCTGTACTATGGCTACACCTTC
J gene: TRBJ1-2
V gene: TRBV5-8
clone size: .
D gene: TRBD1

CDR3 protein: CASMALDILNTEAFF
CDR3 DNA: TGTGCCAGCATGGCCCTGGACATATTGAACACTGAAGCTTTCTTT
J gene: TRBJ1-1
V gene: TRBV2
clone size: .
D gene: .

CDR3 protein: CASSDSRTVKGETQYF
CDR3 DNA: TGTGCCAGCAGTGACTCAAGGACTGTAAAGGGCGAGACCCAGTACTTC
J gene: TRBJ2-5
V gene: TRBV6-4
clone size: .
D gene: .

CDR3 protein: CASSSAPSYEQYF
CDR3 DNA: TGTGCCAGCAGCAGCGCACCCTCCTACGAGCAGTACTTC
J gene: TRBJ2-7
V gene: TRBV6-1
clone size: .
D gene: .

CDR3 protein: CASSRTGGDTYEQYF
CDR3 DNA: TGCGCCAGCAGTCGTACAGGGGGTGACACCTACGAGCAGTACTTC
J gene: TRBJ2-7
V gene: TRBV23-1
clone size: .
D gene: TRBD1

CDR3 protein: CASSPSVYGYTF
CDR3 DNA: TGTGCCAGCAGTCCCTCCGTCTATGGCTACACCTTC
J gene: TRBJ1-2
V gene: TRBV2
clone size: .
D gene: .

CDR3 protein: CASSEGSGGPSSYNEQFF
CDR3 DNA: TGCGCCAGCAGTGAGGGTAGCGGGGGCCCGAGCTCCTACAATGAGCAGTTCTTC
J gene: TRBJ2-1
V gene: TRBV10-2
clone size: .
D gene: TRBD2

CDR3 protein: CASSLNRADIQYF
CDR3 DNA: TGTGCCAGCAGCTTAAACAGGGCTGACATTCAGTACTTC
J gene: TRBJ2-4
V gene: TRBV11-2
clone size: .
D gene: .

CDR3 protein: CASSQVGRANEQFF
CDR3 DNA: TGTGCCAGCTCCCAGGTGGGCAGGGCAAATGAGCAGTTCTTC
J gene: TRBJ2-1
V gene: TRBV7-8
clone size: .
D gene: .

CDR3 protein: CASSRNAGHGEQYF
CDR3 DNA: TGTGCCAGCAGCCGGAACGCGGGGCATGGTGAGCAGTACTTC
J gene: TRBJ2-7
V gene: TRBV6-6
clone size: .
D gene: .

CDR3 protein: CASSISGNPNYGYTF
CDR3 DNA: TGTGCCAGTAGTATCTCAGGGAATCCCAACTATGGCTACACCTTC
J gene: TRBJ1-2
V gene: TRBV19
clone size: once
D gene: .

CDR3 protein: CASSERQEKLFF
CDR3 DNA: TGTGCCAGCAGTGAGCGACAGGAAAAACTGTTTTTT
J gene: TRBJ1-4
V gene: TRBV2
clone size: .
D gene: .

CDR3 protein: CASSFNSYNEQFF
CDR3 DNA: TGTGCCAGCAGTTTTAACTCCTACAATGAGCAGTTCTTC
J gene: TRBJ2-1
V gene: TRBV27
clone size: .
D gene: .

CDR3 protein: CATGGPKNQPQHF
CDR3 DNA: TGTGCCACCGGGGGACCGAAAAATCAGCCCCAGCATTTT
J gene: TRBJ1-5
V gene: TRBV10-3
clone size: .
D gene: .

CDR3 protein: CASSLDRGGGSTDTQYF
CDR3 DNA: TGTGCCAGCAGCTTAGATCGCGGGGGAGGGAGCACAGATACGCAGTATTTT
J gene: TRBJ2-3
V gene: TRBV11-2
clone size: .
D gene: TRBD2

CDR3 protein: CSVFTMNTEAFF
CDR3 DNA: TGCAGCGTGTTTACTATGAACACTGAAGCTTTCTTT
J gene: TRBJ1-1
V gene: TRBV29-1
clone size: many
D gene: .

CDR3 protein: CASSGDRITLYSNQPQHF
CDR3 DNA: TGTGCCAGTAGCGGGGATAGGATTACTTTGTATAGCAATCAGCCCCAGCATTTT
J gene: TRBJ1-5
V gene: TRBV19
clone size: .
D gene: .

CDR3 protein: CASSQAQGARGNTIYF
CDR3 DNA: TGCGCCAGCAGCCAAGCCCAGGGGGCAAGAGGAAACACCATATATTTT
J gene: TRBJ1-3
V gene: TRBV4-1
clone size: .
D gene: TRBD1

CDR3 protein: CASRHTGIEKLFF
CDR3 DNA: TGTGCCAGCAGACATACGGGGATAGAAAAACTGTTTTTT
J gene: TRBJ1-4
V gene: TRBV6-6
clone size: .
D gene: .

CDR3 protein: CSVAGQGITEAFF
CDR3 DNA: TGCAGCGTTGCGGGTCAGGGGATCACTGAAGCTTTCTTT
J gene: TRBJ1-1
V gene: TRBV29-1
clone size: .
D gene: .

CDR3 protein: CASSSSGTGELFF
CDR3 DNA: TGTGCCAGCAGTTCCTCAGGGACCGGGGAGCTGTTTTTT
J gene: TRBJ2-2
V gene: TRBV7-9
clone size: .
D gene: .

CDR3 protein: CATSREVQGEQYF
CDR3 DNA: TGTGCCACCAGCAGAGAGGTACAGGGCGAGCAGTACTTC
J gene: TRBJ2-7
V gene: TRBV15
clone size: .
D gene: .

CDR3 protein: CASSRQLAGDEQYF
CDR3 DNA: TGTGCCAGCAGCCGCCAACTAGCGGGTGACGAGCAGTACTTC
J gene: TRBJ2-7
V gene: TRBV7-2
clone size: .
D gene: TRBD2

CDR3 protein: CASSIGGDSPLHF
CDR3 DNA: TGTGCCAGTAGTATAGGAGGAGATTCACCCCTCCACTTT
J gene: TRBJ1-6
V gene: TRBV19
clone size: .
D gene: .

CDR3 protein: CASSDPRNTEAFF
CDR3 DNA: TGTGCCAGCAGTGACCCGAGGAACACTGAAGCTTTCTTT
J gene: TRBJ1-1
V gene: TRBV6-1
clone size: once
D gene: .

CDR3 protein: CASSQGGHQETQYF
CDR3 DNA: TGTGCCAGCAGCCAAGGGGGCCACCAAGAGACCCAGTACTTC
J gene: TRBJ2-5
V gene: TRBV4-2
clone size: .
D gene: .

CDR3 protein: CASSVVGMRQETQYF
CDR3 DNA: TGTGCCAGCAGCGTAGTTGGTATGAGGCAAGAGACCCAGTACTTC
J gene: TRBJ2-5
V gene: TRBV9
clone size: .
D gene: .